A selection of T cell receptor beta chains follows, all from one sample in a study of shared clonotypes between healthy human individuals. The assay was immunoSEQ multiplex PCR, and TCRdb's table has in-frame clones only and misses some. The table records more than 2,000,000 clones, around 94% of them present only once. The specimen was naive CD4+ T cells sorted from blood. These receptors were obtained from a man aged 18 to 30 in good health. CDR3s include the opening cysteine and the closing phenylalanine or tryptophan. A D gene is named only where the DNA matches it firmly. Only part of the rows carry a size: once, few, many, or a class if the clone is expanded.

d_call	v_call	j_call	clone_size	cdr3_aa	cdr3_nt
-	TRBV21-1	TRBJ2-7	-	CASSKAMIGRIYEQYF	TGTGCCAGCAGCAAAGCGATGATTGGGAGGATTTACGAGCAGTACTTC
TRBD1	TRBV29-1	TRBJ2-2	few	CSTTGTGKDTGELFF	TGCAGTACTACCGGGACAGGGAAAGACACCGGGGAGCTGTTTTTT
-	TRBV9	TRBJ2-1	-	CASSVVSSYNEQFF	TGTGCCAGCAGCGTAGTTAGCTCCTACAATGAGCAGTTCTTC
-	TRBV7-3	TRBJ1-1	once	CASSPQGGNTEAFF	TGTGCCAGCAGCCCGCAAGGGGGGAACACTGAAGCTTTCTTT
TRBD1	TRBV5-4	TRBJ1-1	-	CASSAGTGMNTEAFF	TGTGCCAGCAGCGCCGGGACAGGGATGAACACTGAAGCTTTCTTT
-	TRBV18	TRBJ2-5	-	CASSPLPSGTAKETQYF	TGTGCCAGCTCACCACTACCGTCCGGGACGGCAAAAGAGACCCAGTACTTC
-	TRBV28	TRBJ1-5	once	CASSLSEGQPQHF	TGTGCCAGCAGTTTATCCGAAGGGCAGCCCCAGCATTTT
-	TRBV14	TRBJ2-1	once	CASRPGHASYNEQFF	TGTGCCAGCAGACCAGGACATGCCTCCTACAATGAGCAGTTCTTC
TRBD1	TRBV6-1	TRBJ1-2	-	CASKVAGGYGYTF	TGTGCCAGCAAGGTGGCAGGGGGCTATGGCTACACCTTC
-	TRBV19	TRBJ1-5	few	CASSIQVTQPQHF	TGTGCCAGTAGTATCCAGGTCACCCAGCCCCAGCATTTT
TRBD2	TRBV7-6	TRBJ2-7	-	CASSSSREGEQYF	TGTGCCAGCAGCTCGTCTCGGGAGGGCGAGCAGTACTTC
TRBD2	TRBV28	TRBJ2-3	-	CASSPWTSAFSSTDTQYF	TGTGCCAGCAGTCCATGGACTAGCGCGTTTAGTTCCACAGATACGCAGTATTTT
TRBD2	TRBV6-4	TRBJ2-7	-	CASSAIRSETSGSRYYEQYF	TGTGCCAGCAGTGCTATCCGGTCTGAGACTAGCGGGTCCCGATACTACGAGCAGTACTTC
-	TRBV20-1	TRBJ2-7	once	CSARSGYEQYF	TGCAGTGCTAGATCTGGCTACGAGCAGTACTTC
-	TRBV6-6	TRBJ2-1	-	CASSSTEYNEQFF	TGTGCCAGCAGTTCGACTGAATACAATGAGCAGTTCTTC
-	TRBV9	TRBJ2-3	-	CASSVGGISTDTQYF	TGTGCCAGCAGCGTAGGAGGGATAAGCACAGATACGCAGTATTTT
-	TRBV27	TRBJ1-1	-	CASSPPFRRNTEAFF	TGTGCCAGCAGCCCTCCGTTTCGGCGGAACACTGAAGCTTTCTTT
TRBD1	TRBV6-4	TRBJ1-5	-	CASSGTGGQPQHF	TGTGCCAGCAGTGGGACAGGTGGTCAGCCCCAGCATTTT
-	TRBV5-6	TRBJ2-1	-	CASSRSYNEQFF	TGTGCCAGCAGCCGCTCCTACAATGAGCAGTTCTTC
-	TRBV2	TRBJ2-5	-	CASKWGRQETQYF	TGTGCCAGCAAATGGGGCAGACAAGAGACCCAGTACTTC
-	TRBV28	TRBJ1-5	-	CASSLTDTTGPQHF	TGTGCCAGCAGTCTAACAGACACCACAGGGCCCCAGCATTTT
-	TRBV7-8	TRBJ1-1	-	CASSLTGNTEAFF	TGTGCCAGCAGCTTAACGGGAAACACTGAAGCTTTCTTT
TRBD1	TRBV25-1	TRBJ1-2	-	CASSEPSRDRNFGYTF	TGTGCCAGCAGTGAACCGTCCCGGGACAGGAACTTTGGCTACACCTTC
-	TRBV30	TRBJ2-1	-	CAWSRQYNEQFF	TGTGCCTGGAGCCGCCAGTACAATGAGCAGTTCTTC
-	TRBV7-2	TRBJ2-3	-	CASSMRGGSDTQYF	TGTGCCAGCAGCATGCGGGGCGGGTCAGATACGCAGTATTTT
-	TRBV5-1	TRBJ2-5	-	CASSLGPMAGWQETQYF	TGCGCCAGCAGCTTGGGGCCCATGGCAGGGTGGCAAGAGACCCAGTACTTC
TRBD2	TRBV7-2	TRBJ2-2	-	CASSLSGGAGELFF	TGTGCCAGCAGCCTTAGCGGGGGGGCCGGGGAGCTGTTTTTT
-	TRBV6-1	TRBJ1-6	-	CASSEDWAGSLFYNSPLHF	TGTGCCAGCAGTGAAGATTGGGCAGGTTCCCTCTTCTATAATTCACCCCTCCACTTT
-	TRBV7-9	TRBJ1-3	-	CALQQREGNTIYF	TGTGCCTTGCAACAGCGTGAGGGGAACACCATATATTTT
-	TRBV27	TRBJ1-1	-	CASSLGPDLNTEAFF	TGTGCCAGCAGTTTAGGACCGGACCTTAACACTGAAGCTTTCTTT
-	TRBV6-1	TRBJ1-3	-	CASSDPPSGNTIYF	TGTGCCAGCAGTGATCCACCTTCTGGAAACACCATATATTTT
-	TRBV7-9	TRBJ2-7	-	CASSFPKQNEQYF	TGTGCCAGCAGCTTCCCTAAGCAGAACGAGCAGTACTTC
TRBD1	TRBV30	TRBJ2-7	-	CAWNKDRGHSYEQYF	TGTGCCTGGAACAAGGACAGGGGGCACTCCTACGAGCAGTACTTC
-	TRBV30	TRBJ1-5	-	CAWSVWDNQPQHF	TGTGCCTGGAGTGTATGGGACAATCAGCCCCAGCATTTT
-	TRBV5-6	TRBJ1-1	-	CASCLDRGGSWCEAFF	TGTGCCAGCTGCCTCGACAGAGGGGGGAGTTGGTGTGAAGCTTTCTTT
TRBD2	TRBV30	TRBJ2-1	-	CAWSSGLASRDEQFF	TGTGCCTGGAGTTCGGGACTAGCGAGTAGGGATGAGCAGTTCTTC
-	TRBV7-3	TRBJ1-1	-	CASSPLGDTEAFF	TGTGCCAGCAGCCCCTTGGGGGACACTGAAGCTTTCTTT
-	TRBV4-1	TRBJ2-3	-	CASSQGAASADTQYF	TGCGCCAGCAGCCAAGGAGCAGCCAGCGCAGATACGCAGTATTTT
-	TRBV7-2	TRBJ2-5	-	CASSLGGRETQYF	TGTGCCAGCAGCTTAGGGGGTAGGGAGACCCAGTACTTC
-	TRBV18	TRBJ1-5	-	CASSPDYYQPQHF	TGTGCCAGCTCCCCTGATTACTATCAGCCCCAGCATTTT
-	TRBV10-1	TRBJ1-6	-	CASSEGSPRSPLHF	TGCGCCAGCAGCGAGGGGAGTCCACGATCGCCCCTCCACTTT
TRBD2	TRBV7-8	TRBJ2-1	-	CASSLPGLQYNEQFF	TGTGCCAGCAGTTTACCGGGACTACAGTACAATGAGCAGTTCTTC
TRBD1	TRBV28	TRBJ1-1	-	CASSATGQENTEAFF	TGTGCCAGCAGTGCGACGGGACAGGAGAACACTGAAGCTTTCTTT
TRBD1	TRBV18	TRBJ2-5	-	CASSPRTGLQETQYF	TGTGCCAGCTCACCAAGGACAGGGCTCCAAGAGACCCAGTACTTC
-	TRBV18	TRBJ2-1	-	CASSPGNPSYNEQFF	TGTGCCAGCTCACCAGGCAACCCGAGCTACAATGAGCAGTTCTTC
-	TRBV4-1	TRBJ1-5	-	CASSQVGTASNQPQHF	TGCGCCAGCAGCCAAGTTGGGACGGCCAGCAATCAGCCCCAGCATTTT